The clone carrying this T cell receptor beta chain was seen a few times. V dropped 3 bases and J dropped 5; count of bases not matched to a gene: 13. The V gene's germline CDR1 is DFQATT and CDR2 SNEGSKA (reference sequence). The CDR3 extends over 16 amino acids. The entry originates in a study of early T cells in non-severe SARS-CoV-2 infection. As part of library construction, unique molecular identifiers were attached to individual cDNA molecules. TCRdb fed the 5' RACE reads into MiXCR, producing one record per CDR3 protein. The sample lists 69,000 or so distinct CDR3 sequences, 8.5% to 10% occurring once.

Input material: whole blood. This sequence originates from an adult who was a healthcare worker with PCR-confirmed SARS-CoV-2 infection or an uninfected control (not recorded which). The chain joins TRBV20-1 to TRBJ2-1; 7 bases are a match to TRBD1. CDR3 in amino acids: CSASPVGRGKDNEQFF. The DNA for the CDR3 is TGCAGTGCTAGCCCTGTCGGCAGGGGGAAAGACAATGAGCAGTTCTTC.